This TCR beta chain derives from a study of cytomegalovirus exposure and HLA in healthy donors. Regarding the study as a whole: Sequencing artifact likely explains a cluster of highly shared sequence variants.

V lost 7 bases and J lost 3, with 16 bases in between. CDR3 length: 14 amino acids. Germline V gene sequence: CDR1 SGHRS, CDR2 YFSETQ. Details on this clone: Its matching antigen is unknown.

The PCR contained 60 Vbeta and 13 Jbeta primers. Sequencing used immunoSEQ multiplex PCR; TCRdb keeps in-frame clones, though not all of them. The sample lists around 150,000 clones, 60% to 70% occurring once. The sequenced sample consisted of PBMCs. The V gene is TRBV5-1, the J gene TRBJ1-2; the D gene is possibly TRBD1 (5 bases). The clonotype originates from an older woman in good health and CMV-seropositive. The CDR3 DNA reads as TGCGCCAGCGGCGAGTCAGGGTTTTACTATGGCTACACCTTC. Its translation: CASGESGFYYGYTF.